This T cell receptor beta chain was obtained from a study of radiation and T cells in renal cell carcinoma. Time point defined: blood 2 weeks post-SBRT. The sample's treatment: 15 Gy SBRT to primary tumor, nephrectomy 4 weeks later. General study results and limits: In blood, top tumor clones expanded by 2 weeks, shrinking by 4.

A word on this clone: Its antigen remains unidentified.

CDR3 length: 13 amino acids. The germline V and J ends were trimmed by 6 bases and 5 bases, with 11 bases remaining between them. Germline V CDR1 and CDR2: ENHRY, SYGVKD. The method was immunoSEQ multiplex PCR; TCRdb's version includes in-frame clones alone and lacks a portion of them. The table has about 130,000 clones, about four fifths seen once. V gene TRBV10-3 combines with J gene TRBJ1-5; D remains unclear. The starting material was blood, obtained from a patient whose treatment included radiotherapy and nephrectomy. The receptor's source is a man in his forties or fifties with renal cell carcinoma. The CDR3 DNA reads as TGTGCCATCAGCAGGCAGGAGGATCAGCCCCAGCATTTT. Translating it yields CAISRQEDQPQHF.